The entry below describes one TCR beta chain. These data are taken from a study of shared clonotypes between healthy human individuals. The germline CDR1 and CDR2 sequences are MGHRA and YSYEKL. J gave up 5 bases and V 1 base, and 7 bases lay outside the gene matches. The CDR3 totals 15 residues. Tens of thousands of T cell genomes (about 210 ng DNA) went into each sorted-subset replicate. This table comes from immunoSEQ multiplex PCR, and its TCRdb copy is limited to in-frame clones, with some not included. The table records more than 1,200,000 clones, 98% of them present only once. Sequenced: naive CD4+ T cells sorted from blood. Subset given: CD45RA+ positively selected. The clonotype originates from a man aged 25 to 45 in good health. The rearrangement joins TRBV4-1 to TRBJ1-1, with TRBD1 identical over 7 bases. CDR3 sequence: CASSQAPGGGTEAFF. The CDR3 DNA reads TGCGCCAGCAGCCAAGCCCCAGGGGGAGGGACTGAAGCTTTCTTT.